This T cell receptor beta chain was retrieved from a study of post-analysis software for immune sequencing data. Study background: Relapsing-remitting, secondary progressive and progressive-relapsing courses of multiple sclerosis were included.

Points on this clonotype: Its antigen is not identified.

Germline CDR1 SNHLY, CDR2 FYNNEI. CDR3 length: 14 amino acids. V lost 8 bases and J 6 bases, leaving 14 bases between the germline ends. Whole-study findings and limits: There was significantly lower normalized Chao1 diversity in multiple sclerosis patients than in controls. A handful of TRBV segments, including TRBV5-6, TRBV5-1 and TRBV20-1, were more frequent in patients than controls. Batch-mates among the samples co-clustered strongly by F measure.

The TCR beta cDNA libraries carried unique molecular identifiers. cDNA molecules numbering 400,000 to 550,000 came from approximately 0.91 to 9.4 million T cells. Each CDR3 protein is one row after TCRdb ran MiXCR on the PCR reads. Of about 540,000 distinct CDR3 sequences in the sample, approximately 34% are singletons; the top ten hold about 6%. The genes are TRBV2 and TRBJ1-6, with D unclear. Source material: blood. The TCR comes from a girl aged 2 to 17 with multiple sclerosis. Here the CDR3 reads CASRPSEVNSPLHF. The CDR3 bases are TGTGCCAGCCGGCCCTCCGAGGTTAATTCACCCCTCCACTTT.